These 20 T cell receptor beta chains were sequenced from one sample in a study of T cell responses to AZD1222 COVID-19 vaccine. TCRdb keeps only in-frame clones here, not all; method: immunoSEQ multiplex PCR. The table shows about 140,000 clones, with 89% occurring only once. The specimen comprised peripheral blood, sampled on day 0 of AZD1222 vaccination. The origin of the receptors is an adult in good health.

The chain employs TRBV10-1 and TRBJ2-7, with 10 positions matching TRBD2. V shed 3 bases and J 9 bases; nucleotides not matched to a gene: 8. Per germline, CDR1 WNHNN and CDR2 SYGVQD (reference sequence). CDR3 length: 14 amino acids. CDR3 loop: CASSDGTSVNGQYF. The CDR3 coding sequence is TGCGCCAGCAGTGACGGGACTAGCGTAAACGGGCAGTACTTC.

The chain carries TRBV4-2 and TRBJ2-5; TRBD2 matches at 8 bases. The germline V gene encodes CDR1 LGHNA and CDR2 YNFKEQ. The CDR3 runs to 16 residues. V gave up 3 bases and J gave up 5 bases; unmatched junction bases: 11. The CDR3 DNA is TGTGCCAGCAGCCACGAACTAGCGGCCGTAGGGGAGACCCAGTACTTC. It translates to CASSHELAAVGETQYF.

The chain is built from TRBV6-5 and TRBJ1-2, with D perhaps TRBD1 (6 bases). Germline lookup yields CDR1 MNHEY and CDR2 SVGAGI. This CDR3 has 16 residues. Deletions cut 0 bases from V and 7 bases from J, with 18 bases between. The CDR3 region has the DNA TGTGCCAGCAGTTACTCCGGCCGCCGGGGGCAGACTGGCTACACCTTC. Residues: CASSYSGRRGQTGYTF.

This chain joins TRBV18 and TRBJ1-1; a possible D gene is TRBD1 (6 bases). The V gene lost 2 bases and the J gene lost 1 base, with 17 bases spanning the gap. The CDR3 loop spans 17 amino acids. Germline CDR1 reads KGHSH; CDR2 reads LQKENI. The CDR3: CASSPALGAATNTEAFF. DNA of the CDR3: TGTGCCAGCTCACCAGCCCTGGGGGCGGCAACGAACACTGAAGCTTTCTTT.

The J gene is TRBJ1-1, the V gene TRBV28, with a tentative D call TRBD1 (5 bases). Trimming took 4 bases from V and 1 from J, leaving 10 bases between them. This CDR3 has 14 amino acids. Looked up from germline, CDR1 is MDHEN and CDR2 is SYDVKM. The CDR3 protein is CASSSIRGNTEAFF. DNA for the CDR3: TGTGCCAGCAGTTCCATAAGGGGGAACACTGAAGCTTTCTTT.

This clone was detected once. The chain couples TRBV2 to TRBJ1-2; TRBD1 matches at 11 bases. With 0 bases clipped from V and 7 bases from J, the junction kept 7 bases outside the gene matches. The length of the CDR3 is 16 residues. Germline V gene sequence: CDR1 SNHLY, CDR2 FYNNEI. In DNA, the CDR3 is TGTGCCAGCAGTGAAGCGCTATGGACAGGGGGCGGTGGCTACACCTTC. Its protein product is CASSEALWTGGGGYTF.

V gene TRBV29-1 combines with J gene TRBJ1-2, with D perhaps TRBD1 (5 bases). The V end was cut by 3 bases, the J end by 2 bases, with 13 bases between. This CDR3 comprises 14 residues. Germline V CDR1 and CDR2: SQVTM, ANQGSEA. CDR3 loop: CSVDQYGGNYGYTF. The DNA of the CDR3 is TGCAGCGTTGATCAATACGGGGGGAACTATGGCTACACCTTC.

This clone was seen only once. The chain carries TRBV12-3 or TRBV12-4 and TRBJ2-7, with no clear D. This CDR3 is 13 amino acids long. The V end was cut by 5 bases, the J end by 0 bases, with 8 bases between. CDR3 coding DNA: TGTGCCAGCAGTCGACTGACCTCCTACGAGCAGTACTTC. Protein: CASSRLTSYEQYF.

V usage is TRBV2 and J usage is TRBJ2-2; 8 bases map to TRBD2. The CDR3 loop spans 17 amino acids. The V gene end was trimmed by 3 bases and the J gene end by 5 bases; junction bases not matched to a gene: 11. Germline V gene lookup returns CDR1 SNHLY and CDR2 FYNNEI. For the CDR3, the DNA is TGTGCCAGCAGTGAGAGATTAGCGGGGTACGGAACCGGGGAGCTGTTTTTT. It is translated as CASSERLAGYGTGELFF.

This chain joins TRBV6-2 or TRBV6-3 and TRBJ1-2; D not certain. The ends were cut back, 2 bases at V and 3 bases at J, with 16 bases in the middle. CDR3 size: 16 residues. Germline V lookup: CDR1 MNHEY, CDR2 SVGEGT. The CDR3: CASSYPGVDEHYGYTF. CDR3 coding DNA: TGTGCCAGCAGTTACCCCGGAGTGGATGAGCACTATGGCTACACCTTC.

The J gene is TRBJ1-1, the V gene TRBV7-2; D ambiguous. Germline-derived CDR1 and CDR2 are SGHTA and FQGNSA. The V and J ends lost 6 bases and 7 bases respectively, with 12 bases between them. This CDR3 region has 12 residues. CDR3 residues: CASSLDGREAFF. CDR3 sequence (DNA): TGTGCCAGCAGTCTAGACGGCCGTGAAGCTTTCTTT. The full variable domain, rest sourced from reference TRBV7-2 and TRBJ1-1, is GAGVSQSPSNKVTEKGKDVELRCDPISGHTALYWYRQSLGQGLEFLIYFQGNSAPDKSGLPSDRFSAERTGGSVSTLTIQRTQQEDSAVYLCASSLDGREAFFGQGTRLTVV.

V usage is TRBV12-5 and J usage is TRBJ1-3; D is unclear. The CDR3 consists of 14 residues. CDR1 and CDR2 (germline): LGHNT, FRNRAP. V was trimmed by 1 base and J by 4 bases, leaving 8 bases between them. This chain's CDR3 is CASGLERVGNTIYF. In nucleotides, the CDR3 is TGTGCTAGTGGTTTGGAGAGGGTCGGAAACACCATATATTTT.

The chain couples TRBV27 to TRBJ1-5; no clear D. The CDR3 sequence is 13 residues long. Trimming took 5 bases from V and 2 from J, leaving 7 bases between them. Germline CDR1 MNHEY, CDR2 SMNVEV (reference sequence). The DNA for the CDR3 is TGTGCCAGCAGTCCGCCCGGCAATCAGCCCCAGCATTTT. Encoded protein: CASSPPGNQPQHF.

CDR3: CASSSGTSPNYEQYF. The DNA for the CDR3 is TGTGCCAGCAGCTCAGGGACTTCCCCCAACTACGAGCAGTACTTC. The chain joins TRBV7-9 to TRBJ2-7; the D gene is possibly TRBD2 (6 bases). This CDR3 spans 15 amino acids. The V gene lost 4 bases and the J gene lost 3 bases, with 16 bases spanning the gap. The germline CDR1 and CDR2 sequences are SEHNR and FQNEAQ (reference sequence).

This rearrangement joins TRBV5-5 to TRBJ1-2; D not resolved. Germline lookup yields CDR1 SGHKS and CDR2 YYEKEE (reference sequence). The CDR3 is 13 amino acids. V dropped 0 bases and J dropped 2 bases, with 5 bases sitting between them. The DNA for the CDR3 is TGTGCCAGCAGCTTGGTGGGGAACTATGGCTACACCTTC. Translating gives CASSLVGNYGYTF.

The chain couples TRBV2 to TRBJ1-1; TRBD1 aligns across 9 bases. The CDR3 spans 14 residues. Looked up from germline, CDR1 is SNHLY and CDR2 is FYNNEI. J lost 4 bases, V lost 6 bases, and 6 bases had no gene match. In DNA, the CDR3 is TGTGCCAGCAGACCAGACAGGGGGGGCACTGAAGCTTTCTTT. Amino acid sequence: CASRPDRGGTEAFF.

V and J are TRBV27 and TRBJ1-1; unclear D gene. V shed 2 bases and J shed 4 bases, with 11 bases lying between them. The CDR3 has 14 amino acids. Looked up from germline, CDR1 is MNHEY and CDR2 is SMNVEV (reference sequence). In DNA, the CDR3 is TGTGCCAGCAGTTTAAAATGGGTTGGCACTGAAGCTTTCTTT. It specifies CASSLKWVGTEAFF.

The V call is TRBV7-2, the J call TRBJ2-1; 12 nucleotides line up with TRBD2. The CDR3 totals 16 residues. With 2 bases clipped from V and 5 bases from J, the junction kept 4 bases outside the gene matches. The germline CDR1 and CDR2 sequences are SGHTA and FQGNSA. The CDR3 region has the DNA TGTGCCAGCAGCTTAACTAGCGGGAGGACCAACAATGAGCAGTTCTTC. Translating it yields CASSLTSGRTNNEQFF.

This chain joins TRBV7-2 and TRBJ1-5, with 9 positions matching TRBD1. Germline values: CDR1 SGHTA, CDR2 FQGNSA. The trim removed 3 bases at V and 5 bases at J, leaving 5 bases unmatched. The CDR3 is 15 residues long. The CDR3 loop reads CASSFGGQGYQPQHF. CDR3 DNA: TGTGCCAGCAGCTTCGGGGGACAGGGCTATCAGCCCCAGCATTTT.

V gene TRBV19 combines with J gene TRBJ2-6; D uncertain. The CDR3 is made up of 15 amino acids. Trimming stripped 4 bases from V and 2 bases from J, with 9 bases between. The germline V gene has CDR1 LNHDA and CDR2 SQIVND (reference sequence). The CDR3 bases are TGTGCCAGTAGTAAGCCGGACGCTGGGGCCAACGTCCTGACTTTC. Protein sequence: CASSKPDAGANVLTF.